A selection of T cell receptor beta chains follows, all from one sample in a study of shared clonotypes between healthy human individuals. Using immunoSEQ multiplex PCR, the repertoire was profiled, and TCRdb retains in-frame clones only, with some absent. The table includes fewer than 800,000 clones, about 91% detected once. Sequenced: naive CD8+ T cells sorted from blood. These receptor sequences come from a man aged 25-45 years in good health. Both conserved end residues are part of each CDR3. A D gene is named only where the DNA matches it firmly. Not all rows give a size; the values are once, few, many and, for expanded clones, a class.

abundance: -
d_gene: -
v_gene: TRBV4-3
len: 19
j_gene: TRBJ2-7
CDR3nt: TGCGCCAGCAGCCAAGATACGGGCCTTACGGCAGGTTTCTCCTACGAGCAGTACTTC
CDR3aa: CASSQDTGLTAGFSYEQYF

abundance: -
d_gene: -
v_gene: TRBV10-1
len: 15
j_gene: TRBJ2-1
CDR3nt: TGCGCCAGCAGTGATGTGGCAAACCTATACAATGAGCAGTTCTTC
CDR3aa: CASSDVANLYNEQFF

abundance: -
d_gene: -
v_gene: TRBV28
len: 12
j_gene: TRBJ2-7
CDR3nt: TGTGCCAGCAGTTCCGACAGTAAAGAGCAGTACTTC
CDR3aa: CASSSDSKEQYF

abundance: -
d_gene: -
v_gene: TRBV27
len: 13
j_gene: TRBJ2-7
CDR3nt: TGTGCCAGCAGTTTAAAGGTTCCCTACGAGCAGTACTTC
CDR3aa: CASSLKVPYEQYF

abundance: -
d_gene: -
v_gene: TRBV4-3
len: 15
j_gene: TRBJ2-5
CDR3nt: TGCGCCAGCAGCCAAGATTCTGGCACTAAAGAGACCCAGTACTTC
CDR3aa: CASSQDSGTKETQYF

abundance: -
d_gene: -
v_gene: TRBV5-6
len: 12
j_gene: TRBJ2-7
CDR3nt: TGTGCCAGCAGCTTGGGGGTTGGCGAGCAGTACTTC
CDR3aa: CASSLGVGEQYF

abundance: -
d_gene: -
v_gene: TRBV28
len: 14
j_gene: TRBJ1-2
CDR3nt: TGTGCCAGCAGCCTCCGGGACCTAAATTATGGCTACACCTTC
CDR3aa: CASSLRDLNYGYTF

abundance: once
d_gene: TRBD1
v_gene: TRBV10-3
len: 15
j_gene: TRBJ1-5
CDR3nt: TGTGCCATCAGTGAGAGACAGGGTAGCAATCAGCCCCAGCATTTT
CDR3aa: CAISERQGSNQPQHF

abundance: -
d_gene: -
v_gene: TRBV9
len: 15
j_gene: TRBJ1-3
CDR3nt: TGTGCCAGCAGCGTGGGCACGAGCTCTGGAAACACCATATATTTT
CDR3aa: CASSVGTSSGNTIYF

abundance: -
d_gene: TRBD2
v_gene: TRBV29-1
len: 13
j_gene: TRBJ2-1
CDR3nt: TGCAGCGTTGGACTAGCGGCCTACAATGAGCAGTTCTTC
CDR3aa: CSVGLAAYNEQFF

abundance: few
d_gene: -
v_gene: TRBV6-5
len: 12
j_gene: TRBJ2-1
CDR3nt: TGTGCCTGCAGGACGCTGGGGAATGAGCAGTTCTTC
CDR3aa: CACRTLGNEQFF

abundance: -
d_gene: TRBD2
v_gene: TRBV5-4
len: 15
j_gene: TRBJ2-7
CDR3nt: TGTGCCAGCAGCTTGCGGATAGCGGGAGGTCGCGAGCAGTACTTC
CDR3aa: CASSLRIAGGREQYF

abundance: -
d_gene: TRBD2
v_gene: TRBV29-1
len: 15
j_gene: TRBJ2-1
CDR3nt: TGCAGCGTTGAAGCCCACGGAGCGGGAGCCAATGAGCAGTTCTTC
CDR3aa: CSVEAHGAGANEQFF

abundance: -
d_gene: -
v_gene: TRBV10-1
len: 11
j_gene: TRBJ1-1
CDR3nt: TGCGCCAGCAGTTTTGGCACTGAAGCTTTCTTT
CDR3aa: CASSFGTEAFF

abundance: -
d_gene: -
v_gene: TRBV27
len: 21
j_gene: TRBJ2-6
CDR3nt: TGTGCCAGCAGTTTATCGCCCTCGAGAACAGGGCTTGCGGCTGGGGCCAACGTCCTGACTTTC
CDR3aa: CASSLSPSRTGLAAGANVLTF

abundance: -
d_gene: TRBD2
v_gene: TRBV27
len: 18
j_gene: TRBJ2-1
CDR3nt: TGTGCCAGCAGTTTGGGACTAGCGGGAGCCTGGCCCTACAATGAGCAGTTCTTC
CDR3aa: CASSLGLAGAWPYNEQFF

abundance: -
d_gene: -
v_gene: TRBV7-9
len: 18
j_gene: TRBJ2-6
CDR3nt: TGTGCCAGCAGCTCCTCTACTCAGGGCCTAACTGGGGCCAACGTCCTGACTTTC
CDR3aa: CASSSSTQGLTGANVLTF

abundance: once
d_gene: TRBD2
v_gene: TRBV7-2
len: 15
j_gene: TRBJ2-3
CDR3nt: TGTGCCAGCACCAAAGCGGGAGAGGGCACAGATACGCAGTATTTT
CDR3aa: CASTKAGEGTDTQYF

abundance: -
d_gene: TRBD1
v_gene: TRBV6-6
len: 15
j_gene: TRBJ1-4
CDR3nt: TGTGCCAGCAGGGGAGTAGGGACAGGAGGAGAAAAACTGTTTTTT
CDR3aa: CASRGVGTGGEKLFF

abundance: -
d_gene: -
v_gene: TRBV19
len: 15
j_gene: TRBJ2-2
CDR3nt: TGTGCCAGTAGTAATCGCCCAATAGGGACCGGGGAGCTGTTTTTT
CDR3aa: CASSNRPIGTGELFF

abundance: -
d_gene: -
v_gene: TRBV27
len: 11
j_gene: TRBJ1-2
CDR3nt: TGTGCCAGCGGCACGTTGGAGGGCTACACCTTC
CDR3aa: CASGTLEGYTF

abundance: once
d_gene: -
v_gene: TRBV15
len: 15
j_gene: TRBJ1-4
CDR3nt: TGTGCCACCAGCATCCCGGACCTCTCCCATGAAAAACTGTTTTTT
CDR3aa: CATSIPDLSHEKLFF

abundance: -
d_gene: -
v_gene: TRBV10-3
len: 16
j_gene: TRBJ2-1
CDR3nt: TGTGCCATCAGTGAGTCCGTAGTTAGCTCCTACAATGAGCAGTTCTTC
CDR3aa: CAISESVVSSYNEQFF

abundance: -
d_gene: -
v_gene: TRBV6-5
len: 14
j_gene: TRBJ2-7
CDR3nt: TGTGCCAGCAGTTACTCCTCGGGTAGAGACGAGCAGTACTTC
CDR3aa: CASSYSSGRDEQYF

abundance: -
d_gene: -
v_gene: TRBV6-5
len: 15
j_gene: TRBJ2-7
CDR3nt: TGTGCCAGCAGTTTAGGACGGACCCCAACGAACGAGCAGTACTTC
CDR3aa: CASSLGRTPTNEQYF

abundance: -
d_gene: -
v_gene: TRBV4-1
len: 17
j_gene: TRBJ2-3
CDR3nt: TGCGCCAGCAGCCAAGAGTGGGGGACTGGCAGCACAGATACGCAGTATTTT
CDR3aa: CASSQEWGTGSTDTQYF